The present T cell receptor beta chain was sequenced within a study of blood T cell repertoires in COVID-19. Trimming cost V 8 bases and J 0 bases; bases outside gene matches: 3. This CDR3 comprises 15 residues. The germline V gene encodes CDR1 MNHNY and CDR2 SVGAGI (reference sequence). Assay used: immunoSEQ multiplex PCR; TCRdb lists only in-frame clones, some missing. The sample has 52,000 or so clones; roughly 89% are singletons. The sample taken for sequencing was peripheral blood. This sequence originates from a human donor in a cohort sampled during active COVID-19. This chain links TRBV6-6 with TRBJ2-3; 12 nucleotides align to TRBD1. The CDR3 coding sequence is TGTGCCAGCGGGACAGGGGGCACTAGCACAGATACGCAGTATTTT. This sequence encodes CASGTGGTSTDTQYF.